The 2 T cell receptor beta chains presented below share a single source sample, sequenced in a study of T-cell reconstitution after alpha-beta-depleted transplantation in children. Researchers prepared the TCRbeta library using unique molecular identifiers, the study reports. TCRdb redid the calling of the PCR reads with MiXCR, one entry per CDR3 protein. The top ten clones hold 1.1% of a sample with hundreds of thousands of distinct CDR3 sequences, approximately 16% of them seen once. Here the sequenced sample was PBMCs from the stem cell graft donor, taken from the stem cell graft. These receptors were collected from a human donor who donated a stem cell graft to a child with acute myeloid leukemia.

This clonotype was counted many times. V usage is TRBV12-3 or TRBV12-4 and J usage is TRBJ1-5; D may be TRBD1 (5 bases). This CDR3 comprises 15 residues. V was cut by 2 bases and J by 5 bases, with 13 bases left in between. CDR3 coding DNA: TGTGCCAGCAGTTTATGGCAGGGCTACGATCAGCCCCAGCATTTT. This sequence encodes CASSLWQGYDQPQHF.

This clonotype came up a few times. This chain's CDR3 is CASSESWQSNQPQHF. The CDR3 nucleotides read TGCGCCAGCAGTGAGTCGTGGCAGTCTAATCAGCCCCAGCATTTT. The V call is TRBV10-2, the J call TRBJ1-5; D is undetermined. In germline, CDR1 is WSHSY, CDR2 SAAADI. The CDR3 is 15 amino acids. Trimming took 0 bases from V and 4 from J, leaving 10 bases between them.